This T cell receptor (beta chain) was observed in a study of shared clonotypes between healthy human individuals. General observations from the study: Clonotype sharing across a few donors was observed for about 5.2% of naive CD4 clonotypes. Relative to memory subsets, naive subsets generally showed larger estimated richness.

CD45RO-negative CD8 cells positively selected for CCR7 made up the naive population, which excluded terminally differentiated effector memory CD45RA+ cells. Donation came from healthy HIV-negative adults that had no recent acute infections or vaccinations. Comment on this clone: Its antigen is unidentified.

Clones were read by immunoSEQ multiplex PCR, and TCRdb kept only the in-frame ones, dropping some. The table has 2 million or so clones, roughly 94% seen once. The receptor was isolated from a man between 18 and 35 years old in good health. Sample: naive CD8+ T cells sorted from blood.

The CDR3 sequence is CASSPTQGARSEAFF. The CDR3 DNA sequence: TGTGCCAGCAGCCCAACACAGGGGGCTCGGAGTGAAGCTTTCTTT. This sequence joins TRBV13 and TRBJ1-1, with 9 bases lining up with TRBD1. Germline values: CDR1 PRHDT, CDR2 FYEKMQ (reference sequence). The trim removed 5 bases at V and 7 bases at J, leaving 11 bases unmatched. This CDR3 region has 15 residues.